This is a list of T cell receptor beta chains from one sample in a study of cytomegalovirus exposure and HLA in healthy donors. Assay used: immunoSEQ multiplex PCR; TCRdb lists only in-frame clones, some missing. The table has about 130,000 clones, 65% to 80% seen once; the top ten hold 1.8%. The sequenced sample was PBMCs. The receptors come from a woman aged 40 to 55 in good health and CMV-seronegative. Both conserved end residues are part of each CDR3. D genes are given only for firm matches. Clone size is not always given. Where it is, it says once, few, many or a class for expanded clones.

TRBV6-5	NA	TRBJ1-2	NA	CASRTWDTGSYGYTF	TGTGCCAGCAGGACATGGGACACTGGATCCTATGGCTACACCTTC
TRBV6-1	NA	TRBJ1-3	NA	CASSVEGNGNTIYF	TGTGCCAGCAGTGTGGAGGGGAATGGAAACACCATATATTTT
TRBV19	NA	TRBJ1-3	few	CASTLGGRSGNTIYF	TGTGCCAGTACCTTAGGGGGACGCTCTGGAAACACCATATATTTT
TRBV2	NA	TRBJ1-5	NA	CASSEGGQPQHF	TGTGCCAGCAGTGAAGGTGGCCAGCCCCAGCATTTT
TRBV5-1	TRBD2	TRBJ2-1	NA	CASSLAVFGTTNNEQFF	TGCGCCAGCAGCTTGGCAGTATTTGGGACTACTAACAATGAGCAGTTCTTC
TRBV21-1	NA	TRBJ1-5	NA	CASSKGRTRASNQPQHF	TGTGCCAGCAGCAAAGGAAGGACAAGGGCTAGCAATCAGCCCCAGCATTTT
TRBV28	NA	TRBJ2-3	NA	CASRWGPSADTQYF	TGTGCCAGCAGATGGGGACCTAGCGCAGATACGCAGTATTTT
TRBV5-1	TRBD2	TRBJ2-5	NA	CASSSSGRQETQYF	TGCGCCAGCAGCTCTAGCGGGAGACAAGAGACCCAGTACTTC
TRBV5-1	NA	TRBJ1-4	NA	CASSLGEFNEKLFF	TGCGCCAGCAGCTTGGGAGAATTCAATGAAAAACTGTTTTTT
TRBV6-5	TRBD2	TRBJ2-3	once	CASSSLLAGGTDTQYF	TGTGCCAGCAGTTCCCTACTAGCGGGAGGAACAGATACGCAGTATTTT
TRBV9	NA	TRBJ2-3	NA	CASSVAPEGGHTQYF	TGTGCCAGCAGCGTAGCCCCCGAAGGAGGGCATACGCAGTATTTT